Each of the 19 T cell receptor beta chains below was sequenced from the same sample in a study of OX40 agonist ivuxolimab in advanced cancers. Method: immunoSEQ multiplex PCR; TCRdb's copy keeps in-frame clones and lacks some. In the table there are 23,000 or so clones, roughly 80% of which are singletons. This material consisted of CD4+ or CD8+ T cells sorted from blood, taken in a trial of the OX40 agonist ivuxolimab. These receptors came from an adult with an advanced solid tumor such as melanoma, head and neck, liver or kidney cancer.

This chain uses TRBV9 with TRBJ2-1, with TRBD1 identical over 9 bases. The CDR3 is 16 residues long. Germline CDR1 SGDLS, CDR2 YYNGEE. Trimming removed 3 bases from V and 10 bases from J; junction bases left unmatched: 14. CDR3 nucleotides: TGTGCCAGCAGCGCAGGGGAAAACAGGGGGCTGAACGAGCAGTTCTTC. It codes for CASSAGENRGLNEQFF.

The chain uses TRBV7-8 and TRBJ2-7, with D maybe TRBD1 (7 bases). V was shortened by 6 bases and J by 5 bases, with 20 bases between the two germline ends. CDR3 length: 15 residues. From germline, CDR1 is SGHVS and CDR2 FQNEAQ. This CDR3 reads CASRKSQGEVNEQYF. DNA of the CDR3: TGTGCCAGCAGGAAAAGCCAGGGGGAGGTAAACGAGCAGTACTTC.

The V gene is TRBV7-2, the J gene TRBJ2-7; tentative D call: TRBD2 (5 bases). Germline assignment: CDR1 SGHTA and CDR2 FQGNSA. Deletions cut 4 bases from V and 1 base from J, with 14 bases between. The CDR3 totals 15 residues. In nucleotides, the CDR3 is TGTGCCAGCAGCTCCCTAGGACTTAGATCCTACGAGCAGTACTTC. Its translation is CASSSLGLRSYEQYF.

This rearrangement joins TRBV11-2 to TRBJ2-1, with TRBD1 identical over 9 bases. This CDR3 has 15 amino acids. Trimming cost V 4 bases and J 1 base; bases outside gene matches: 2. Germline V gene data show CDR1 as SGHAT and CDR2 as FQNNGV. CDR3: CASSSGTGSYNEQFF. In DNA form, the CDR3 reads TGTGCCAGCAGCTCGGGGACAGGGTCCTACAATGAGCAGTTCTTC. Full variable domain (missing parts from reference TRBV11-2 and TRBJ2-1): EAGVAQSPRYKIIEKRQSVAFWCNPISGHATLYWYQQILGQGPKLLIQFQNNGVVDDSQLPKDRFSAERLKGVDSTLKIQPAKLEDSAVYLCASSSGTGSYNEQFFGPGTRLTVL.

The CDR3, as DNA: TGCAGCGTTGGGGTTAACGGGAGGAGTAATGAGCAGTTCTTC. It translates to CSVGVNGRSNEQFF. V and J are TRBV29-1 and TRBJ2-1, with TRBD2 matching over 7 bases. With V trimmed by 4 bases and J by 7 bases, 10 bases remained unmatched. CDR1 and CDR2 from the germline V gene are SQVTM and ANQGSEA. The CDR3 runs to 14 residues.

Only a few counts were recorded for this clone. In DNA form, the CDR3 reads TGTGCCAGCGGAGACAGGGGGTCATGGACAGATACGCAGTATTTT. Its translation: CASGDRGSWTDTQYF. The genes are TRBV27 and TRBJ2-3, with TRBD1 identical over 9 bases. Unmatched junction bases numbered 9, after V lost 8 bases and J lost 3 bases. Per the germline V gene, CDR1 is MNHEY and CDR2 is SMNVEV (reference sequence). The CDR3 covers 15 residues.

Only a few counts were recorded for this clone. The chain recombines TRBV10-3 with TRBJ2-2; D remains unclear. CDR3 length equals 16 residues. The V gene lost 5 bases and the J gene lost 2 bases, with 15 bases spanning the gap. Germline CDR1 is ENHRY and CDR2 is SYGVKD. CDR3 region: CAISTQGPLNTGELFF. The CDR3, as DNA: TGTGCCATCAGTACCCAAGGACCCCTTAACACCGGGGAGCTGTTTTTT.

Only one count was recorded for this clone. The chain recombines TRBV7-3 with TRBJ1-2, with TRBD1 as a possible D gene (6 bases). Trimming removed 5 bases from V and 6 bases from J, with 13 bases in between. Germline values: CDR1 SGHTA, CDR2 FQGTGA. The CDR3 consists of 13 residues. In nucleotides, the CDR3 is TGTGCCAGCAGCCCGACGGGGGGCCATGGCTACACCTTC. Encoded protein: CASSPTGGHGYTF.

J is TRBJ1-1 and V is TRBV28, with 7 positions matching TRBD1. The CDR3 is 15 residues long. CDR1 is MDHEN and CDR2 is SYDVKM in the germline V gene. Trimming took 5 bases from V and 1 from J; bases not matched to a gene: 7. The CDR3 sequence is CASSKQGRGNTEAFF. The DNA for the CDR3 is TGTGCCAGCAGTAAACAGGGGCGCGGGAACACTGAAGCTTTCTTT.

This clone has only one observation. The chain couples TRBV25-1 to TRBJ1-3; tentatively, D is TRBD1 (5 bases). Trimming shortened V by 6 bases and J by 0 bases, and 18 bases separated the two germline ends. Germline-derived CDR1 and CDR2 are MGHDK and SYGVNS. The CDR3 totals 17 residues. The CDR3 DNA reads as TGTGCCAGCAGGGGGACTCTATCCCACCTCTCTGGAAACACCATATATTTT. Its translation: CASRGTLSHLSGNTIYF.

The rearrangement uses TRBV19 and TRBJ2-1, with D maybe TRBD2 (6 bases). The CDR3 has 15 amino acids. The V gene's germline CDR1 is LNHDA and CDR2 SQIVND (reference sequence). V gave up 3 bases and J gave up 5 bases, with 14 bases separating them. The CDR3 region has the DNA TGTGCCAGTAGTATGAGAGTAGCGGCCAACAATGAGCAGTTCTTC. Translated: CASSMRVAANNEQFF. Together with reference TRBV19 and TRBJ2-1, the CDR3 gives the full variable domain: DGGITQSPKYLFRKEGQNVTLSCEQNLNHDAMYWYRQDPGQGLRLIYYSQIVNDFQKGDIAEGYSVSREKKESFPLTVTSAQKNPTAFYLCASSMRVAANNEQFFGPGTRLTVL.

This clone is medium-sized by share. This same CDR3 is encoded by further DNA sequences in the sample. The rearrangement links TRBV7-9 to TRBJ2-1; D unresolved. Between the trimmed V and J ends, which lost 3 bases and 7 bases, there was a span of 4 bases. The germline V gene encodes CDR1 SEHNR and CDR2 FQNEAQ (reference sequence). The CDR3 length is 11 residues. CDR3 protein: CASSLLNEQFF. CDR3 DNA sequence: TGTGCCAGCAGCTTGTTGAATGAGCAGTTCTTC.

The chain employs TRBV11-2 and TRBJ2-2, with 7 bases lining up with TRBD2. With 1 base clipped from V and 7 bases from J, the junction kept 3 bases outside the gene matches. Germline CDR1 SGHAT, CDR2 FQNNGV. The CDR3 spans 14 residues. The CDR3 here is CASSLARGVGELFF. CDR3 nucleotide sequence: TGTGCCAGCAGCTTAGCCCGGGGGGTCGGGGAGCTGTTTTTT. The whole variable domain, remainder taken from reference TRBV11-2 and TRBJ2-2, is EAGVAQSPRYKIIEKRQSVAFWCNPISGHATLYWYQQILGQGPKLLIQFQNNGVVDDSQLPKDRFSAERLKGVDSTLKIQPAKLEDSAVYLCASSLARGVGELFFGEGSRLTVL.

This chain joins TRBV14 and TRBJ2-1; unclear D gene. V was clipped by 2 bases and J by 2 bases, with 13 bases between them. CDR3 size: 16 residues. Germline V gene data show CDR1 as SGHDN and CDR2 as FVKESK. CDR3 DNA sequence: TGTGCCAGCAGCCAACTCTCCCGACGGGCCTACAATGAGCAGTTCTTC. It yields the protein CASSQLSRRAYNEQFF.

The rearrangement joins TRBV7-9 to TRBJ2-3; a possible D gene is TRBD2 (6 bases). The CDR3 sequence is 14 residues long. V dropped 1 base and J dropped 1 base, with 6 bases sitting between them. The germline V gene has CDR1 SEHNR and CDR2 FQNEAQ (reference sequence). CDR3 bases: TGTGCCAGCAGCTTAGTAGCGGGCACAGATACGCAGTATTTT. Translation gives CASSLVAGTDTQYF.

V and J are TRBV11-2 and TRBJ1-1; D may be TRBD1 (5 bases). Deletions cut 5 bases from V and 2 bases from J, with 12 bases between. The CDR3 sequence is 14 residues long. CDR1 is SGHAT and CDR2 is FQNNGV in the germline V gene. The chain's CDR3 is CASSKTRGNTEAFF. CDR3 bases: TGTGCCAGCAGCAAGACAAGGGGTAACACTGAAGCTTTCTTT.

The chain recombines TRBV5-1 with TRBJ2-5, with TRBD2 as a possible D gene (6 bases). The CDR3 consists of 17 residues. V lost 0 bases and J lost 4, with 19 bases in between. The germline gives CDR1 SGHRS, CDR2 YFSETQ. Written as DNA, the CDR3 is TGCGCCAGCAGCTTGGCGTGGCAGGGACTGAAGGGAGAGACCCAGTACTTC. Amino acid sequence: CASSLAWQGLKGETQYF.

The rearrangement uses TRBV28 and TRBJ1-3; tentative D call: TRBD1 (6 bases). This CDR3 region has 15 residues. The V and J ends lost 6 bases and 1 base respectively, with 13 bases between them. Germline V CDR1 and CDR2: MDHEN, SYDVKM. In nucleotides, the CDR3 is TGTGCCAGCAGAGAAGACAGGCGGTCTGGAAACACCATATATTTT. Amino acids: CASREDRRSGNTIYF.

V is TRBV29-1 and J is TRBJ2-1, with D possibly TRBD2 on 6 matching bases. Trimming shortened V by 7 bases and J by 0 bases, and 13 bases separated the two germline ends. The CDR3 is made up of 14 amino acids. In germline, CDR1 is SQVTM, CDR2 ANQGSEA. The CDR3 here is CSGRGTGSYNEQFF. CDR3 nucleotides: TGCAGCGGACGCGGGACCGGCTCCTACAATGAGCAGTTCTTC.